What follows are 18 T cell receptor beta chains derived from one specimen sequenced in a study of OX40 agonist ivuxolimab in advanced cancers. Sequenced by immunoSEQ multiplex PCR; TCRdb stores in-frame clones only, minus some. The repertoire holds 85,000 to 90,000 clones, with around nine tenths as singletons. The sequenced sample was CD4+ or CD8+ T cells sorted from blood, obtained in a trial of the OX40 agonist ivuxolimab. The receptors here all came from an adult with an advanced solid tumor such as melanoma, head and neck, liver or kidney cancer.

The chain couples TRBV30 to TRBJ1-1; D is perhaps TRBD1 (5 bases). The CDR3 has 13 residues. Germline V gene data show CDR1 as GTSNPN and CDR2 as SVGIG (reference sequence). Trimming removed 4 bases at V and 2 bases at J, with 11 bases between. The CDR3 DNA reads as TGTGCCTGGACCCCGGGGGGTAACACTGAAGCTTTCTTT. Amino acid sequence: CAWTPGGNTEAFF.

This clone was observed a few times. V gene TRBV4-1 combines with J gene TRBJ1-1, with D possibly matching TRBD1 (5 bases). Trimming took off 0 bases at V and 3 bases at J, with 14 bases between the two ends. There are 16 residues in the CDR3. Germline loops: CDR1 MGHRA, CDR2 YSYEKL. CDR3 DNA: TGCGCCAGCAGCCAAGATGGGTGGCAGGGCGACACTGAAGCTTTCTTT. Translated: CASSQDGWQGDTEAFF.

This rearrangement joins TRBV6-5 to TRBJ2-7, with 11 bases lining up with TRBD2. After removal of 5 bases from V and 3 bases from J, the junction contained 3 bases not matched to a gene. The germline gives CDR1 MNHEY, CDR2 SVGAGI. There are 14 residues in the CDR3. The CDR3 region is CASSKTSGDYEQYF. Here the CDR3 DNA reads TGTGCCAGCAGTAAGACTAGCGGGGACTACGAGCAGTACTTC.

V and J are TRBV6-1 and TRBJ1-6; D is uncertain. Trimming pared 3 bases from V and 5 bases from J, leaving 8 bases between. This CDR3 is built from 14 residues. Germline V CDR1 and CDR2: MNHNS, SASEGT. CDR3 in amino acids: CASSDLAHNSPLHF. The CDR3 DNA follows: TGTGCCAGCAGTGACCTGGCCCATAATTCACCCCTCCACTTT.

There are a few counts of this clone. This sequence joins TRBV6-1 and TRBJ2-7, with D possibly matching TRBD1 (6 bases). The CDR3 length is 15 residues. V lost 6 bases, J lost 5 bases, and 20 bases lay in between. Germline-derived CDR1 and CDR2 are MNHNS and SASEGT. The CDR3 sequence is CASSQVQGSRDEQYF. The CDR3 DNA reads TGTGCCAGCAGCCAAGTCCAGGGGTCGAGGGACGAGCAGTACTTC.

The rearrangement uses TRBV30 and TRBJ2-4; D is unclear. The CDR3 totals 13 residues. Trimming took off 2 bases at V and 0 bases at J, with 5 bases between the two ends. From germline, CDR1 is GTSNPN and CDR2 SVGIG (reference sequence). CDR3 amino acids: CAWSSLAKNIQYF. In nucleotides, the CDR3 is TGTGCCTGGAGTAGTCTAGCCAAAAACATTCAGTACTTC.

This clone has a single count. The V gene is TRBV10-1, the J gene TRBJ2-1, with 13 bases matching TRBD2. This CDR3 has 15 residues. Germline trimming cut 6 bases from V and 8 bases from J; bases unmatched to any gene: 7. Germline CDR1 reads WNHNN; CDR2 reads SYGVQD (reference sequence). The CDR3 loop is CASSPGLAGTDEQFF. As DNA, the CDR3 is TGCGCCAGCAGCCCGGGACTAGCGGGAACGGATGAGCAGTTCTTC.

The chain links TRBV18 to TRBJ2-7, with 10 bases that match TRBD2. The V and J ends lost 3 bases and 2 bases, in that order; junction bases with no gene match: 7. CDR1 and CDR2 from the germline V gene are KGHSH and LQKENI. The CDR3 consists of 16 residues. CDR3 sequence reads: CASSPPSGRETYEQYF. CDR3 nucleotide sequence: TGTGCCAGCTCACCCCCCAGCGGGAGGGAAACCTACGAGCAGTACTTC.

The chain joins TRBV5-4 to TRBJ2-1; D ambiguous. Germline V gene lookup returns CDR1 SGHNT and CDR2 YYREEE (reference sequence). Trimming took off 0 bases at V and 4 bases at J, with 11 bases between the two ends. This CDR3 comprises 15 residues. In DNA, the CDR3 is TGTGCCAGCAGCTTGGCTTGGGCCGGATACAATGAGCAGTTCTTC. Its translation is CASSLAWAGYNEQFF.

The chain joins TRBV14 to TRBJ2-7; D is possibly TRBD1 (5 bases). V shed 1 base and J shed 6 bases, with 10 bases lying between them. The CDR3 runs to 13 residues. Germline V CDR1 and CDR2: SGHDN, FVKESK. The CDR3 loop is CASSQVPGSEQYF. As DNA, the CDR3 is TGTGCCAGCAGCCAAGTCCCAGGGTCCGAGCAGTACTTC.

V usage is TRBV30 and J usage is TRBJ2-3; no firm D call. Germline V gives CDR1 GTSNPN, CDR2 SVGIG (reference sequence). The CDR3 length is 13 residues. V lost 0 bases and J 4 bases, leaving 8 bases between the germline ends. The CDR3 region has the DNA TGTGCCTGGAGTGTACTCCCCCCAGATACGCAGTATTTT. As protein: CAWSVLPPDTQYF. The entire variable domain, with the rest obtained from reference TRBV30 and TRBJ2-3, is as follows: SQTIHQWPATLVQPVGSPLSLECTVEGTSNPNLYWYRQAAGRGLQLLFYSVGIGQISSEVPQNLSASRPQDRQFILSSKKLLLSDSGFYLCAWSVLPPDTQYFGPGTRLTVL.

V gene TRBV5-1 combines with J gene TRBJ1-5, with D maybe TRBD1 (6 bases). This CDR3 has 15 residues. The germline V gene has CDR1 SGHRS and CDR2 YFSETQ. V was clipped by 1 base and J by 3 bases, with 11 bases between them. The CDR3 spells CASSLMGGTNQPQHF. CDR3 sequence (DNA): TGCGCCAGCAGCTTGATGGGGGGCACCAATCAGCCCCAGCATTTT.

The V call is TRBV7-9, the J call TRBJ2-7; the D is unclear. This CDR3 has 10 amino acids. CDR1 and CDR2 from the germline V gene are SEHNR and FQNEAQ (reference sequence). V was clipped by 3 bases and J by 3 bases, with 0 bases between them. The CDR3 DNA follows: TGTGCCAGCAGCTTCTACGAGCAGTACTTC. Protein sequence: CASSFYEQYF.

This chain uses TRBV7-9 with TRBJ2-5; D is undetermined. CDR1 and CDR2 (germline): SEHNR, FQNEAQ (reference sequence). The CDR3 totals 17 residues. V shed 2 bases and J shed 4 bases, with 20 bases lying between them. Written as DNA, the CDR3 is TGTGCCAGCAGCTTACTGGTCAGCCTGGGGATTAGAGAGACCCAGTACTTC. Amino acid sequence: CASSLLVSLGIRETQYF.

The J gene is TRBJ1-1, the V gene TRBV6-1; TRBD1 aligns across 7 bases. The germline CDR1 and CDR2 sequences are MNHNS and SASEGT. This CDR3 is 14 amino acids long. The V gene end was trimmed by 5 bases and the J gene end by 10 bases; junction bases not matched to a gene: 13. CDR3 in amino acids: CASSLRGTAEGAFF. Here the CDR3 DNA reads TGTGCCAGCAGTCTACGTGGGACAGCCGAAGGAGCTTTCTTT.

J is TRBJ2-7 and V is TRBV19, with 9 bases that match TRBD1. Per the germline V gene, CDR1 is LNHDA and CDR2 is SQIVND (reference sequence). V trimming: 3 bases; J trimming: 2 bases; junction bases outside the gene matches: 2. The CDR3 is 14 amino acids. The CDR3 coding sequence is TGTGCCAGTAGTATCCGGGACAGGGCCTACGAGCAGTACTTC. Translating gives CASSIRDRAYEQYF.

A word on this clone: The junction shows a germline mismatch at one end, possibly a read error. The rearrangement links TRBV27 to TRBJ1-4; D gene unclear. Germline V gives CDR1 MNHEY, CDR2 SMNVEV (reference sequence). There are 14 residues in the CDR3. The CDR3 nucleotides read TGTGCCAGCAATTTACGCGGACCGAATGAAAAACTGTTTTTT. Amino acid sequence: CASNLRGPNEKLFF.

The V call is TRBV30, the J call TRBJ1-1; no firm D call. CDR3 size: 14 residues. CDR1 and CDR2 from the germline V gene are GTSNPN and SVGIG (reference sequence). With 2 bases removed from V and 4 bases from J, the gap between germline ends came to 14 bases. The CDR3 nucleotides are TGTGCCTGGAGTCCGGGCCCACTTAGCACTGAAGCTTTCTTT. It codes for CAWSPGPLSTEAFF.